This T cell receptor (beta chain) was captured by sequencing in a study of T cell responses to AZD1222 COVID-19 vaccine. TCRdb keeps only in-frame clones here, not all; method: immunoSEQ multiplex PCR. Among 98,000 or so clones listed, 86% were seen once. Study results and limitations: Regions left unmutated in variants are reportedly the target of nearly half of spike-specific TCRs.

The germline gives CDR1 MRHNA, CDR2 SNTAGT. Between the trimmed V and J ends, which lost 3 bases and 5 bases, there was a span of 16 bases. The CDR3 extends over 15 amino acids. As concerns this clone: The antigen is not known.

The clonotype originates from an adult in good health. The sample consisted of peripheral blood, taken on day 0 of AZD1222 vaccination. This rearrangement joins TRBV6-4 to TRBJ1-1; D uncertain. The CDR3 protein is CASSEGPQRRTEAFF. In DNA, the CDR3 is TGTGCCAGCAGTGAAGGGCCGCAACGACGGACTGAAGCTTTCTTT.